This entry lists 5 T cell receptor beta chains sequenced from one sample in a study of monozygotic twins with cystic fibrosis. Assay: immunoSEQ multiplex PCR; the TCRdb copy retains only in-frame clones and omits some. This sample has 20,000 to 30,000 clones, with 96% found just once. The sequenced sample was blood. These receptors were collected from a girl aged 2 to 10 with cystic fibrosis.

This sequence joins TRBV30 and TRBJ1-2, with 10 bases fitting TRBD1. Germline values: CDR1 GTSNPN, CDR2 SVGIG (reference sequence). The junction had 8 bases not matched to a gene; V was cut back by 5 bases and J by 2 bases. The CDR3 is 15 amino acids. CDR3 sequence: CAWGLKGQGNYGYTF. CDR3 DNA: TGTGCCTGGGGCCTTAAGGGACAGGGGAACTATGGCTACACCTTC.

This chain links TRBV19 with TRBJ2-2; D is unclear. The germline gives CDR1 LNHDA, CDR2 SQIVND (reference sequence). The CDR3 consists of 18 residues. V gave up 5 bases and J gave up 4 bases, with 23 bases separating them. The CDR3 sequence is CASSFSGVGSYSTGELFF. The CDR3 DNA sequence: TGTGCCAGTAGTTTTTCGGGTGTGGGCAGCTATTCCACCGGGGAGCTGTTTTTT.

The rearrangement links TRBV6-1 to TRBJ1-4; D gene uncertain. CDR3 length equals 13 residues. CDR1 MNHNS and CDR2 SASEGT come from the germline V gene. The germline V and J ends were trimmed by 3 bases and 7 bases, with 9 bases remaining between them. CDR3 DNA sequence: TGTGCCAGCAGTGAGCGGTATACTGAAAAACTGTTTTTT. Translated: CASSERYTEKLFF.

This clone was counted a single time. This chain links TRBV9 with TRBJ2-1; D tentatively fits TRBD1 or TRBD2 (5 bases each). CDR3 length: 16 amino acids. The V gene's germline CDR1 is SGDLS and CDR2 YYNGEE. The V and J ends lost 2 bases and 9 bases respectively, with 21 bases between them. CDR3 region: CASSVSRDPLRVEQFF. CDR3 DNA: TGTGCCAGCAGCGTTAGCCGGGACCCACTGCGGGTTGAGCAGTTCTTC. Looking up the rest from reference TRBV9 and TRBJ2-1 gives the full variable domain: DSGVTQTPKHLITATGQRVTLRCSPRSGDLSVYWYQQSLDQGLQFLIQYYNGEERAKGNILERFSAQQFPDLHSELNLSSLELGDSALYFCASSVSRDPLRVEQFFGPGTRLTVL.

V usage is TRBV9 and J usage is TRBJ2-6, with D maybe TRBD1 (6 bases). Between the trimmed V and J ends, which lost 0 bases and 2 bases, there was a span of 9 bases. CDR1 is SGDLS, CDR2 YYNGEE, per germline. The CDR3 loop spans 16 amino acids. The CDR3 nucleotides read TGTGCCAGCAGCGTAGAAGGGGGAGCTGGGGCCAACGTCCTGACTTTC. It codes for CASSVEGGAGANVLTF.